This TCR beta chain was profiled in a study of T cell changes during pregnancy in multiple sclerosis. The length of the CDR3 is 13 residues. The germline V and J ends were trimmed by 5 bases and 8 bases, with 15 bases remaining between them. Germline V gives CDR1 MNHNS, CDR2 SASEGT. The table came from immunoSEQ multiplex PCR; TCRdb's copy has only in-frame clones and leaves some out. The table lists about 120,000 clones, around nine tenths of them singletons. This chain connects TRBV6-1 to TRBJ1-1; D is undetermined. The sequence derives from a female donor with multiple sclerosis, enrolled in a pregnancy study. The sample was peripheral blood, taken in the third trimester of pregnancy. In nucleotides, the CDR3 is TGTGCCAGCAGTACCCATGGGAGGGCCGAAGCTTTCTTT. Its protein is CASSTHGRAEAFF.